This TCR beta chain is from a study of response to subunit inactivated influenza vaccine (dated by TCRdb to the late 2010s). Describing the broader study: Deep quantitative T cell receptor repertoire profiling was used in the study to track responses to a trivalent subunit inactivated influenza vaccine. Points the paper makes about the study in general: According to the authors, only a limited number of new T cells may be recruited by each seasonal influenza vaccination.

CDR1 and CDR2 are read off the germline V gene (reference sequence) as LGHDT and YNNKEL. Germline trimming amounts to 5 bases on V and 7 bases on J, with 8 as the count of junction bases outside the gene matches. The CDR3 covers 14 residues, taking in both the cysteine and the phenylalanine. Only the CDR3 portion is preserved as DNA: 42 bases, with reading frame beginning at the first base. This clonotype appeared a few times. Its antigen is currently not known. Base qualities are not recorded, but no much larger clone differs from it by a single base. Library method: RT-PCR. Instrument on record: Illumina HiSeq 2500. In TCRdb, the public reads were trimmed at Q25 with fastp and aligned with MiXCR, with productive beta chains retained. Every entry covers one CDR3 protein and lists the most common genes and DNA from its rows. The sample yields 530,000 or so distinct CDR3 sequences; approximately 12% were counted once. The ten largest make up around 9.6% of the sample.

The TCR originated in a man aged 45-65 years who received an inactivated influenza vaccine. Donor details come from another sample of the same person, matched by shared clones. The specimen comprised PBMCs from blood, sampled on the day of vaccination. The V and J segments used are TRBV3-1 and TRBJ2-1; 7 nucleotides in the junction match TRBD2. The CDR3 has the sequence CASSTPGGTNEQFF. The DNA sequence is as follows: TGTGCCAGCAGCACACCCGGGGGGACTAATGAGCAGTTCTTC.